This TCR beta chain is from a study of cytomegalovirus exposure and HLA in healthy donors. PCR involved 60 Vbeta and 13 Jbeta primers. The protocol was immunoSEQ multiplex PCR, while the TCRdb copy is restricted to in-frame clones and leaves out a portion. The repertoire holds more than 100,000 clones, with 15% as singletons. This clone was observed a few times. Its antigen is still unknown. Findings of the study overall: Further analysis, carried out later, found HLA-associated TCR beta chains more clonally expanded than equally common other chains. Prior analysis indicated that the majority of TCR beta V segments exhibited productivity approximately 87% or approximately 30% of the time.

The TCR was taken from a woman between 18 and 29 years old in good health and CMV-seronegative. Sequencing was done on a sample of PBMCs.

The DNA of the CDR3 is TGTGCCAGCAGGAAGACAGGGGGCAATCAGCCCCAGCATTTT. It is translated as CASRKTGGNQPQHF. V gene TRBV7-8 combines with J gene TRBJ1-5; 8 nucleotides line up with TRBD1. V trimming: 6 bases; J trimming: 2 bases; junction bases outside the gene matches: 3. CDR3 length: 14 residues. The germline CDR1 and CDR2 sequences are SGHVS and FQNEAQ.